Following are 4 T cell receptor beta chains from one sample sequenced in a study of OX40 agonist ivuxolimab in advanced cancers. Assay: immunoSEQ multiplex PCR; the TCRdb copy retains only in-frame clones and omits some. The repertoire holds about 83,000 clones, with more than 75% as singletons. The sample in question was CD4+ or CD8+ T cells sorted from blood, obtained in a trial of the OX40 agonist ivuxolimab. These receptors were obtained from an adult with an advanced solid tumor such as melanoma, head and neck, liver or kidney cancer.

The chain recombines TRBV5-8 with TRBJ2-6; 10 nucleotides agree with TRBD1. Unmatched junction bases numbered 1, after V lost 0 bases and J lost 1 base. This CDR3 is built from 17 residues. Germline V gene data show CDR1 as SGHTS and CDR2 as YDEGEE. In DNA form, the CDR3 reads TGTGCCAGCAGCTTGGGACAGGGGGCGTCTGGGGCCAACGTCCTGACTTTC. Protein product: CASSLGQGASGANVLTF.

The chain uses TRBV7-2 and TRBJ2-6; possibly TRBD1 for D (6 bases). The CDR3 runs to 16 residues. CDR1 and CDR2 (germline): SGHTA, FQGNSA. V lost 0 bases, J lost 2 bases, and 8 bases lay in between. The CDR3 loop is CASSLAGAAGANVLTF. The CDR3 DNA reads TGTGCCAGCAGCTTAGCGGGGGCGGCTGGGGCCAACGTCCTGACTTTC.

The chain is built from TRBV30 and TRBJ2-5; a weak D match, TRBD1 (7 bases). Trimming left V 1 base short and J 5 bases short, with 11 bases between. Germline assignment: CDR1 GTSNPN and CDR2 SVGIG (reference sequence). The CDR3 length is 13 residues. CDR3 amino acids: CAWSDRGGETQYF. CDR3 DNA sequence: TGTGCCTGGAGTGACAGGGGAGGCGAGACCCAGTACTTC.

Remarks on this clone: At the DNA level, this CDR3 is encoded by other sequences in the same sample as well. The CDR3 region is CASSLRVNTEAFF. CDR3 sequence (DNA): TGCGCCAGCAGCTTACGGGTCAACACTGAAGCTTTCTTT. The chain is built from TRBV5-1 and TRBJ1-1; no clear D gene. Trimming stripped 2 bases from V and 2 bases from J, with 7 bases between. The CDR3 runs 13 residues. Per germline, CDR1 SGHRS and CDR2 YFSETQ.